This T cell receptor (beta chain) emerged from a study of T cell responses to AZD1222 COVID-19 vaccine. Study-wide points: Two AZD1222 doses significantly raised spike-specific TCR breadth and depth over controls. Unmutated variant regions are reportedly the target of nearly half of TCRs that are spike-specific. Among vaccine-associated CD4 TCRs, coverage spanned spike, with dominance at 160-218 and 743-854.

With regard to this clone: Its antigen is currently unknown.

The CDR3 loop spans 15 amino acids. J lost 9 bases, V lost 5 bases, and 16 bases had no gene match. CDR1 is SGHDT and CDR2 is YYEEEE in the germline V gene. Some clones are missing from TCRdb's copy, which holds only in-frame ones; the method was immunoSEQ multiplex PCR. The sample consists of over 130,000 clones, more than 80% of them appearing once. This receptor was identified in an adult who received the AZD1222 COVID-19 vaccine. The J gene is TRBJ2-5, the V gene TRBV5-6; 7 bases line up with TRBD1. Specimen: peripheral blood, collected 28 days after the second AZD1222 dose. CDR3 DNA sequence: TGTGCCAGCAGGGAAGGGACAGCGGCCTACTGGGCCCAGTACTTC. The encoded protein is CASREGTAAYWAQYF.